This T cell receptor (beta chain) was identified during a study of T cell repertoires in MIS-A myocarditis. Germline V gene lookup returns CDR1 SGDLS and CDR2 YYNGEE. Trimming took 0 bases from V and 7 from J, leaving 5 bases between them. This CDR3 contains 12 residues. Using immunoSEQ multiplex PCR, the repertoire was profiled, and TCRdb retains in-frame clones only, with some absent. The sample yields 10,000 to 13,000 clones, about 80% seen once. The TCR comes from a man in his late teens or twenties with fulminant myocarditis from multisystem inflammatory syndrome in adults (MIS-A) after COVID-19. The J gene is TRBJ1-3, the V gene TRBV9; maybe TRBD1 (5 bases). Input material: right ventricle heart tissue obtained at autopsy. The CDR3 spells CASSVGGNTIYF. Here the CDR3 DNA reads TGTGCCAGCAGCGTAGGGGGGAACACCATATATTTT.